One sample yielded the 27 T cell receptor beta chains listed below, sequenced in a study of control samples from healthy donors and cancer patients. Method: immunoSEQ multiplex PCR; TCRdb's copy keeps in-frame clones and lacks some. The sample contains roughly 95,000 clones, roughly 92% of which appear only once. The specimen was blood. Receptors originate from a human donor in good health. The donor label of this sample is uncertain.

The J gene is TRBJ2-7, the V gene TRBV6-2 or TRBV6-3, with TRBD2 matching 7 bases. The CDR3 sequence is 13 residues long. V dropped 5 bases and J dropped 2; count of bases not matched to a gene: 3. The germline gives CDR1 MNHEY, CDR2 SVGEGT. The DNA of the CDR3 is TGTGCCAGCAGTACTAGCGTCCCCTACGAGCAGTACGTC. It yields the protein CASSTSVPYEQYV.

The CDR3 coding sequence is TGTGCCAGCTCTGGGGACTGGAGCACAGATACGCAGTATTTT. Protein sequence: CASSGDWSTDTQYF. The chain employs TRBV27 and TRBJ2-3; a possible D gene is TRBD2 (6 bases). The germline V gene has CDR1 MNHEY and CDR2 SMNVEV (reference sequence). Trimming removed 8 bases from V and 0 bases from J, with 12 bases in between. This CDR3 is built from 14 residues.

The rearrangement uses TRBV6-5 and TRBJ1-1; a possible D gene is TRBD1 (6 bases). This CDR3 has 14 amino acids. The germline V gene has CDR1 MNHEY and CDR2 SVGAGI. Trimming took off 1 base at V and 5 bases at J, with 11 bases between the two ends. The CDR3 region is CASSYLGGKTEAFF. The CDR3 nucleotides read TGTGCCAGCAGTTACTTAGGGGGGAAAACTGAAGCTTTCTTT.

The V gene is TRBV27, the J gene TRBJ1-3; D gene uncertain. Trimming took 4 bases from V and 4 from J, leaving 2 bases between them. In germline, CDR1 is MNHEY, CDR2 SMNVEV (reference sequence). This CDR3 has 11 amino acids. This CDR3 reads CASSSGNTIYF. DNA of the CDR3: TGTGCCAGCAGTTCCGGAAACACCATATATTTT.

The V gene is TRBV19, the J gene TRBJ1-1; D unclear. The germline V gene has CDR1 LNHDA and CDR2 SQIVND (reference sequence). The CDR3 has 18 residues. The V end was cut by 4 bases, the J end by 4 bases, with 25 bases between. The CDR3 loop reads CASSRKRKSLGGGTEAFF. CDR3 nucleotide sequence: TGTGCCAGTAGTAGGAAGAGGAAGTCCCTCGGAGGTGGCACTGAAGCTTTCTTT. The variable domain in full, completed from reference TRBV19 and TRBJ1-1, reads DGGITQSPKYLFRKEGQNVTLSCEQNLNHDAMYWYRQDPGQGLRLIYYSQIVNDFQKGDIAEGYSVSREKKESFPLTVTSAQKNPTAFYLCASSRKRKSLGGGTEAFFGQGTRLTVV.

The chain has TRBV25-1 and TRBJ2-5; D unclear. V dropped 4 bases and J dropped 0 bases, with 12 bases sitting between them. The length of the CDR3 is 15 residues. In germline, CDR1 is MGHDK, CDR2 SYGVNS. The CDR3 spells CASSGDLGYQETQYF. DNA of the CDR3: TGTGCCAGCAGTGGGGATTTGGGTTACCAAGAGACCCAGTACTTC.

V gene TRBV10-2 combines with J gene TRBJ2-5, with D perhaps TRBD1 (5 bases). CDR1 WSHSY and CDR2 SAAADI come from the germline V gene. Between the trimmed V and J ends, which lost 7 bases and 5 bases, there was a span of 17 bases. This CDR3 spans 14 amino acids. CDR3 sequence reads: CASKPGHLGETQYF. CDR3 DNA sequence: TGCGCCAGCAAACCTGGACACCTGGGCGAGACCCAGTACTTC.

The CDR3 reads CAISGTSGETGELFF. The CDR3 DNA reads as TGTGCCATCAGTGGGACTAGCGGGGAGACCGGGGAGCTGTTTTTT. The chain recombines TRBV10-3 with TRBJ2-2; 12 bases match TRBD2. V lost 4 bases, J lost 5 bases, and 2 bases stayed unmatched. The germline CDR1 and CDR2 sequences are ENHRY and SYGVKD. This CDR3 has 15 amino acids.

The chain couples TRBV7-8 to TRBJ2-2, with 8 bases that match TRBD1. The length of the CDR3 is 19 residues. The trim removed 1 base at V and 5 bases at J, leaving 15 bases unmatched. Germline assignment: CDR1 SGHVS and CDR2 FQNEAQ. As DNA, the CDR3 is TGTGCCAGCAGCTTAGAACTTCAGGGGGCGGTGGGTGAGACCGGGGAGCTGTTTTTT. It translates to CASSLELQGAVGETGELFF.

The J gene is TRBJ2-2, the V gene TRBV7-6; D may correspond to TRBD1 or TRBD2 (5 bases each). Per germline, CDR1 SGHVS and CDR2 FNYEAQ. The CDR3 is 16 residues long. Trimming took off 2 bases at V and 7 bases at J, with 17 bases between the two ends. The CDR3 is CASSLTGTVTFGELFF. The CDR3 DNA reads TGTGCCAGCAGCTTAACCGGGACGGTTACATTCGGGGAGCTGTTTTTT.

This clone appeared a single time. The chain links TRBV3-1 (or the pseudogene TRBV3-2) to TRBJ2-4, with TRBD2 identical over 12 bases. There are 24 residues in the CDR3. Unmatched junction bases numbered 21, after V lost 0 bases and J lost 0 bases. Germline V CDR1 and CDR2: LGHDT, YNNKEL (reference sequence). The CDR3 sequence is CASSQDAGGRRRTSGTIAKNIQYF. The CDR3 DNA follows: TGTGCCAGCAGCCAAGATGCGGGCGGAAGAAGGAGGACTAGCGGGACTATAGCCAAAAACATTCAGTACTTC.

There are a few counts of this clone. The CDR3 DNA reads TGCGCCAGCAGTGAGGGTTTGAGGGGCATTCAGTACTTC. Translation: CASSEGLRGIQYF. The chain employs TRBV10-1 and TRBJ2-4, with D tentatively TRBD1 or TRBD2 (5 bases each). With 2 bases removed from V and 9 bases from J, the gap between germline ends came to 11 bases. This CDR3 contains 13 residues. Germline loops: CDR1 WNHNN, CDR2 SYGVQD (reference sequence).

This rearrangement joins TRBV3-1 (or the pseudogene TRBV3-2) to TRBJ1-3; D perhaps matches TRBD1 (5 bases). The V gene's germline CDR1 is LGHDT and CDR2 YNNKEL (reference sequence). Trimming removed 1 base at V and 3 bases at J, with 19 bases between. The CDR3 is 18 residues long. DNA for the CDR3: TGTGCCAGCAGCCAAGTGGGCCCGACAGAGCTCGGTGGAAACACCATATATTTT. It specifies CASSQVGPTELGGNTIYF.

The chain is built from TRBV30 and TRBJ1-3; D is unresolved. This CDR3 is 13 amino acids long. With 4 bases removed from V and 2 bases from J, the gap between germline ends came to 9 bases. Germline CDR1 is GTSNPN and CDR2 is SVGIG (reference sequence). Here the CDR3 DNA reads TGTGCCTGGATCCTGCCTCCTGGAAACACCATATATTTT. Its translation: CAWILPPGNTIYF.

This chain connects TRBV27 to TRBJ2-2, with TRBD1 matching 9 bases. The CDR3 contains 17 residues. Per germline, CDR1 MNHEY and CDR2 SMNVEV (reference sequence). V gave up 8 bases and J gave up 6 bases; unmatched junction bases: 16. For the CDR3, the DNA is TGTGCCAGCTCAACCCACCGGGACAGGGTCTTTCCCGGGGAGCTGTTTTTT. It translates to CASSTHRDRVFPGELFF.

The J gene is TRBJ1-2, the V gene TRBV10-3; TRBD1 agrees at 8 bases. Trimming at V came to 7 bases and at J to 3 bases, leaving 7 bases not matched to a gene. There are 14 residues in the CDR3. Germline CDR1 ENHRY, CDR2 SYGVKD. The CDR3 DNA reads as TGTGCCATCACCGAGGACAGGGACGACTATGGCTACACCTTC. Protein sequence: CAITEDRDDYGYTF.

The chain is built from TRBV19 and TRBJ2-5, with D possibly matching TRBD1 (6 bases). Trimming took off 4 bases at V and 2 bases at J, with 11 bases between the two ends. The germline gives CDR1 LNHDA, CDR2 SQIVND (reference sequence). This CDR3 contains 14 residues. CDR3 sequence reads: CASSKAGDQETQYF. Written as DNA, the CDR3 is TGTGCCAGTAGTAAGGCAGGGGATCAAGAGACCCAGTACTTC.

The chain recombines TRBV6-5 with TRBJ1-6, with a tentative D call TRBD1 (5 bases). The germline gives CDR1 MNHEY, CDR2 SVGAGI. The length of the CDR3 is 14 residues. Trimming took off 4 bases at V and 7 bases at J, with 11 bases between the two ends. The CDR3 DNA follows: TGTGCCAGCAGTTTTGGGGCGGGGAATTCACCCCTCCACTTT. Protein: CASSFGAGNSPLHF.

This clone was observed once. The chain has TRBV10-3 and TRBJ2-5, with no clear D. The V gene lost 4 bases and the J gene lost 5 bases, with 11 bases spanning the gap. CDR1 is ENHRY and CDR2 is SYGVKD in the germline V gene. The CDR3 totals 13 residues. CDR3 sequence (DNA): TGTGCCATCAGTGCGGAGTCGCGGGAGACCCAGTACTTC. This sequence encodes CAISAESRETQYF.

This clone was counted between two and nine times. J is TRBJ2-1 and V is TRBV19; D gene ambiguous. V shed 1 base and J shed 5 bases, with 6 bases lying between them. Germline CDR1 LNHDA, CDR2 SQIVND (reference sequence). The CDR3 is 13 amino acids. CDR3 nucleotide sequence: TGTGCCAGTAGTATAGTAGTAGACAATGAGCAGTTCTTC. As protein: CASSIVVDNEQFF.

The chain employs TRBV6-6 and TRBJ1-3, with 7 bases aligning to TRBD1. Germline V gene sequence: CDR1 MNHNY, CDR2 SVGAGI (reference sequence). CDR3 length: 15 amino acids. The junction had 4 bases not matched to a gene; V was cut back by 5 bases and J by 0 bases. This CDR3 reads CASSLQGSSGNTIYF. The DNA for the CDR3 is TGTGCCAGCAGTCTACAGGGGAGCTCTGGAAACACCATATATTTT.

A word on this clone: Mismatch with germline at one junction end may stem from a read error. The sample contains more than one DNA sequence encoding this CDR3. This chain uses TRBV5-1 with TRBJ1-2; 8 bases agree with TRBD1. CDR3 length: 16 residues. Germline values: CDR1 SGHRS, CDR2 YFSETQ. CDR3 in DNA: TGCGCCAGTAGCTTGGGTGGGACAGGAGCTGGACTCGGCTACACCTTC. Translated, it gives CASSLGGTGAGLGYTF.

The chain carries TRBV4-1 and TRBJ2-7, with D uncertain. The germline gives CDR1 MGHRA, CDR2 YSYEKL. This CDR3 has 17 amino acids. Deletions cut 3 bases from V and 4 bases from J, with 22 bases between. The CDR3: CASSHHTQTPVGYEQYF. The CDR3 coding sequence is TGCGCCAGCAGCCACCATACCCAGACACCTGTCGGGTACGAGCAGTACTTC.

CDR3 nucleotides: TGTGCCAGCAGCGTCTCAGGGGGCGGGAGCGGCTACACCTTC. Its protein is CASSVSGGGSGYTF. The rearrangement uses TRBV9 and TRBJ1-2, with TRBD1 identical over 8 bases. Germline CDR1 and CDR2: SGDLS and YYNGEE. The CDR3 length is 14 residues. The junction had 8 bases not matched to a gene; V was cut back by 2 bases and J by 8 bases. Variable domain in full (rest from reference TRBV9 and TRBJ1-2): DSGVTQTPKHLITATGQRVTLRCSPRSGDLSVYWYQQSLDQGLQFLIQYYNGEERAKGNILERFSAQQFPDLHSELNLSSLELGDSALYFCASSVSGGGSGYTFGSGTRLTVV.

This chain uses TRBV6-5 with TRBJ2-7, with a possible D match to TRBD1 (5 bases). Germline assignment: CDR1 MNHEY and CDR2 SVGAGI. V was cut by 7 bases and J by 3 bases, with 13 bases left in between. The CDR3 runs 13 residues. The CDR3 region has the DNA TGTGCCAGCATGCGACAGAATGACTACGAGCAGTACTTC. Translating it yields CASMRQNDYEQYF.

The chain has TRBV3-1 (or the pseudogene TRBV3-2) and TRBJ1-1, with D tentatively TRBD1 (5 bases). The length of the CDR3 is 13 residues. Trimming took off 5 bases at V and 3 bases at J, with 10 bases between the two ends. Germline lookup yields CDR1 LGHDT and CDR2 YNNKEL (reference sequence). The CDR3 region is CASSRGADTEAFF. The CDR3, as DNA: TGTGCCAGCAGCAGGGGAGCGGACACTGAAGCTTTCTTT.

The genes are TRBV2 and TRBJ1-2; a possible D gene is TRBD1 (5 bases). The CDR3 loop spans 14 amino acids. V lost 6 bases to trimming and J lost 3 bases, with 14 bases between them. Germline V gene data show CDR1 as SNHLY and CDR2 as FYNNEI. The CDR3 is CASSADRGYYGYTF. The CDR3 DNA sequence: TGTGCCAGCAGCGCAGACCGGGGGTACTATGGCTACACCTTC.